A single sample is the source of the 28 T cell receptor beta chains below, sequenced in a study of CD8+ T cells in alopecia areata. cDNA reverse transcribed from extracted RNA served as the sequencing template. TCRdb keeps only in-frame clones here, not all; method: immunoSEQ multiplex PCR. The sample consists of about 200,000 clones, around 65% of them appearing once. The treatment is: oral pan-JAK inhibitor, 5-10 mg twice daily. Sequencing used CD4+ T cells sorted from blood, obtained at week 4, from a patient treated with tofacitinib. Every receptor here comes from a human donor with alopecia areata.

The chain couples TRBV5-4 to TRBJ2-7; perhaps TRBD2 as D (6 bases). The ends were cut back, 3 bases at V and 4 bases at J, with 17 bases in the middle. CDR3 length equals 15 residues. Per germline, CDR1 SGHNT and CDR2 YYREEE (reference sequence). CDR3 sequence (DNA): TGTGCCAGCAGCTACCGTCAGGGAGGTGGGTACGAGCAGTACTTC. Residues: CASSYRQGGGYEQYF. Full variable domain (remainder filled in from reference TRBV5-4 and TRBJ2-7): ETGVTQSPTHLIKTRGQQVTLRCSSQSGHNTVSWYQQALGQGPQFIFQYYREEENGRGNFPPRFSGLQFPNYSSELNVNALELDDSALYLCASSYRQGGGYEQYFGPGTRLTVT.

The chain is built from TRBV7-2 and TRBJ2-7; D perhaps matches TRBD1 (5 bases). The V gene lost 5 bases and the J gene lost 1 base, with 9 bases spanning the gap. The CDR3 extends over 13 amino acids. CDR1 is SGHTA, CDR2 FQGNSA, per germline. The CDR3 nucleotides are TGTGCCAGCAGCATTGGACATTCCTACGAGCAGTACTTC. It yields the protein CASSIGHSYEQYF.

CDR3 nucleotides: TGTGCCAGCAGTTTGGGGTACAGCCAAGAGACCCAGTACTTC. This encodes CASSLGYSQETQYF. V is TRBV6-5 and J is TRBJ2-5; no firm D call. This CDR3 spans 14 amino acids. V lost 4 bases, J lost 1 base, and 10 bases lay in between. From germline, CDR1 is MNHEY and CDR2 SVGAGI.

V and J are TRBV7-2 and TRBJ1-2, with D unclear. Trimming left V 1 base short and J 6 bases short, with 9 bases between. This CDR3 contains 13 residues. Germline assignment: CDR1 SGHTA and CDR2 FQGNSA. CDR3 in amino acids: CASSLVGQDGYTF. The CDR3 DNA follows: TGTGCCAGCAGCTTAGTAGGTCAGGATGGCTACACCTTC. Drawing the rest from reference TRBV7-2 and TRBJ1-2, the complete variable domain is GAGVSQSPSNKVTEKGKDVELRCDPISGHTALYWYRQSLGQGLEFLIYFQGNSAPDKSGLPSDRFSAERTGGSVSTLTIQRTQQEDSAVYLCASSLVGQDGYTFGSGTRLTVV.

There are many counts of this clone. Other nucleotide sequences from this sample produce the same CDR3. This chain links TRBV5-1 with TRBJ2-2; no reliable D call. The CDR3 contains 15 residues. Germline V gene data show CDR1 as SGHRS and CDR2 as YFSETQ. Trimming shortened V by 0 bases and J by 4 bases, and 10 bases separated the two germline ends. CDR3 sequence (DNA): TGCGCCAGCAGCTTGGCGCGGCTGGGCACCGGGGAGCTGTTTTTT. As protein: CASSLARLGTGELFF.

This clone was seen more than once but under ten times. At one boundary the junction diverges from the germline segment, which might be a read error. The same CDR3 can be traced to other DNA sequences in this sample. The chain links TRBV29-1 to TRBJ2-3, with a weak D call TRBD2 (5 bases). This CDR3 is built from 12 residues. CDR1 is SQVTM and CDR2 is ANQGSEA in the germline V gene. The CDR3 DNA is TGCAGCGTAGAAGTCGGGGCAGATACGCAGTATTTT. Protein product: CSVEVGADTQYF.

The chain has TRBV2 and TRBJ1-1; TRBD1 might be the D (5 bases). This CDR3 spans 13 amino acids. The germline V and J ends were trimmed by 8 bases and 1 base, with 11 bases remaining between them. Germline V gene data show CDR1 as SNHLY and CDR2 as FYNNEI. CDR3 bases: TGTGCCAGCCGGCAGGACAAGAACACTGAAGCTTTCTTT. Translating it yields CASRQDKNTEAFF. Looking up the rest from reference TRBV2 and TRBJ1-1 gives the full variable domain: EPEVTQTPSHQVTQMGQEVILRCVPISNHLYFYWYRQILGQKVEFLVSFYNNEISEKSEIFDDQFSVERPDGSNFTLKIRSTKLEDSAMYFCASRQDKNTEAFFGQGTRLTVV.

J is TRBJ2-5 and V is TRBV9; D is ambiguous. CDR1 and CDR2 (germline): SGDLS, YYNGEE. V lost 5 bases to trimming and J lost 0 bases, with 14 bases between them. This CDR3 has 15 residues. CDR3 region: CASSETAYYQETQYF. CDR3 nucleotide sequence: TGTGCCAGCAGTGAGACGGCCTATTACCAAGAGACCCAGTACTTC.

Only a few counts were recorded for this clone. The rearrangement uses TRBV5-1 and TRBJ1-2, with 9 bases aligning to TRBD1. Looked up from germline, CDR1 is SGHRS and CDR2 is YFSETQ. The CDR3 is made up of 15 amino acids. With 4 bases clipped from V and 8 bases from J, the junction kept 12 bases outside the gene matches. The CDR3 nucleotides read TGCGCCAGCAGCGAACCGGGACAGGGTGCGCGGGGCTACACCTTC. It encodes CASSEPGQGARGYTF.

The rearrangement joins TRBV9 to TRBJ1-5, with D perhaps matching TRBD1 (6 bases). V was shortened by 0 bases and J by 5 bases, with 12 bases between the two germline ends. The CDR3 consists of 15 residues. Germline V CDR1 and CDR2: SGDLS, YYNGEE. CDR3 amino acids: CASSVDGQMDQPQHF. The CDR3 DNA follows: TGTGCCAGCAGCGTAGACGGACAGATGGATCAGCCCCAGCATTTT.

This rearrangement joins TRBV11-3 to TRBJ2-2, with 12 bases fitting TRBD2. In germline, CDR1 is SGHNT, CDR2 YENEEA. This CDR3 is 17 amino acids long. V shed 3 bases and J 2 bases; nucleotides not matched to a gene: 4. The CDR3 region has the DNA TGTGCCAGCAGCTTGGGACTAGCGGGCATTAACACCGGGGAGCTGTTTTTT. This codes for CASSLGLAGINTGELFF.

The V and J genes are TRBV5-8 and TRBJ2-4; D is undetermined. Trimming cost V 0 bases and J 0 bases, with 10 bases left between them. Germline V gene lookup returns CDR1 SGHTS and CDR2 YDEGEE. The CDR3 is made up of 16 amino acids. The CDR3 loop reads CASSLDLTLAKNIQYF. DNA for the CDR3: TGTGCCAGCAGCTTGGACTTAACATTAGCCAAAAACATTCAGTACTTC.

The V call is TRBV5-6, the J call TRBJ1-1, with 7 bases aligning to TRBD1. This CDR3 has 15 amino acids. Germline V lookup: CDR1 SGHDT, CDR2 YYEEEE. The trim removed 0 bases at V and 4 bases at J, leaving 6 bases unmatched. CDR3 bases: TGTGCCAGCAGCTTGGGGGCCGCAGGGGGCACTGAAGCTTTCTTT. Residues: CASSLGAAGGTEAFF. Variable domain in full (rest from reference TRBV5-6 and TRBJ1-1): DAGVTQSPTHLIKTRGQQVTLRCSPKSGHDTVSWYQQALGQGPQFIFQYYEEEERQRGNFPDRFSGHQFPNYSSELNVNALLLGDSALYLCASSLGAAGGTEAFFGQGTRLTVV.

This chain's CDR3 is CAWNRGEMDTQYF. For the CDR3, the DNA is TGTGCCTGGAACCGGGGGGAGATGGATACGCAGTATTTT. The rearrangement links TRBV30 to TRBJ2-3; TRBD2 matches 7 bases. The CDR3 sequence is 13 residues long. Germline V gives CDR1 GTSNPN, CDR2 SVGIG (reference sequence). Trimming cost V 4 bases and J 6 bases; bases outside gene matches: 7. Based on the CDR3 plus reference TRBV30 and TRBJ2-3, the full variable domain is SQTIHQWPATLVQPVGSPLSLECTVEGTSNPNLYWYRQAAGRGLQLLFYSVGIGQISSEVPQNLSASRPQDRQFILSSKKLLLSDSGFYLCAWNRGEMDTQYFGPGTRLTVL.

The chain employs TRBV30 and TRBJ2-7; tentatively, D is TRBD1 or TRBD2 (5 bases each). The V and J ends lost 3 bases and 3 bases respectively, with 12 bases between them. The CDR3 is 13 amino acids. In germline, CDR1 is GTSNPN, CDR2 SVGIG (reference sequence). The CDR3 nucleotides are TGTGCCTGGAGCCCCGGGACGATCTACGAGCAGTACTTC. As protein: CAWSPGTIYEQYF.

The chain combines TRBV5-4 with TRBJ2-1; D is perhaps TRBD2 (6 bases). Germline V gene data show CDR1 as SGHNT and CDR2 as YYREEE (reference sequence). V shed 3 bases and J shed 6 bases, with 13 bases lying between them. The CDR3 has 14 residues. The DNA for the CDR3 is TGTGCCAGCAGCTCTGCGGGGACTCCCAATGAGCAGTTCTTC. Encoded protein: CASSSAGTPNEQFF.

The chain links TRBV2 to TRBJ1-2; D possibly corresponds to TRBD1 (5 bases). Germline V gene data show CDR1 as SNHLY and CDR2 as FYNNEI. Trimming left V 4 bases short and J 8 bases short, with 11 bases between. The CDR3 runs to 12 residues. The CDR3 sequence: CASSVGPTGYTF. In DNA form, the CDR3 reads TGTGCCAGCAGTGTGGGGCCCACGGGCTACACCTTC.

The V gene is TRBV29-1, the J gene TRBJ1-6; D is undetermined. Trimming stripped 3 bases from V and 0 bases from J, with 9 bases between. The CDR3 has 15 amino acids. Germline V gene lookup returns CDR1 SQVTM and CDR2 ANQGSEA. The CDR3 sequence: CSVENTSSYNSPLHF. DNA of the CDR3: TGCAGCGTTGAGAATACCAGCTCCTATAATTCACCCCTCCACTTT.

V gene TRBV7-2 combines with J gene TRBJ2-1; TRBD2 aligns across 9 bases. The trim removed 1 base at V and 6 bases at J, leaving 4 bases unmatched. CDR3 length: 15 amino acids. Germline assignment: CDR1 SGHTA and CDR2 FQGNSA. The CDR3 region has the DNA TGTGCCAGCAGCTTAGTTGGGACTAGCCGCAATGAGCAGTTCTTC. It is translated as CASSLVGTSRNEQFF.

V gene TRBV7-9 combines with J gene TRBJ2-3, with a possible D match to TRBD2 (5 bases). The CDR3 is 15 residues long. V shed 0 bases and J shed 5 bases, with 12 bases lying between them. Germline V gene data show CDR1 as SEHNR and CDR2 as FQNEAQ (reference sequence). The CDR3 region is CASSLALRAGDTQYF. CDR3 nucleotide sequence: TGTGCCAGCAGCTTAGCGTTGAGGGCTGGAGATACGCAGTATTTT.

The CDR3 reads CASSQDDRTAEAFF. The CDR3 DNA follows: TGCGCCAGCAGCCAGGATGACAGGACCGCTGAAGCTTTCTTT. V usage is TRBV4-3 and J usage is TRBJ1-1, with a weak D call TRBD1 (6 bases). Germline V CDR1 and CDR2: LGHNA, YSLEER. V was clipped by 3 bases and J by 6 bases, with 14 bases between them. CDR3 length: 14 residues.

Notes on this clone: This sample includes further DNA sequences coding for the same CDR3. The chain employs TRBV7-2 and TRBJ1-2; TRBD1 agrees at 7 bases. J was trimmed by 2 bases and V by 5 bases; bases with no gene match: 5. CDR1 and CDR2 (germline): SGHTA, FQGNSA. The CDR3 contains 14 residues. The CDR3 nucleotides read TGTGCCAGCAGCCCTACGACAGGGAACTATGGCTACACCTTC. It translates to CASSPTTGNYGYTF.

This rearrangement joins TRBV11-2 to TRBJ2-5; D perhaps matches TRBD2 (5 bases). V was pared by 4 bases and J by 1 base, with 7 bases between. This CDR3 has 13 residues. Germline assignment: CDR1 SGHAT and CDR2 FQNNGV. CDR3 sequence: CASSWTRQETQYF. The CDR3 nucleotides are TGTGCCAGCAGCTGGACTCGCCAAGAGACCCAGTACTTC. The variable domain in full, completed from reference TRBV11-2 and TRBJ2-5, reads EAGVAQSPRYKIIEKRQSVAFWCNPISGHATLYWYQQILGQGPKLLIQFQNNGVVDDSQLPKDRFSAERLKGVDSTLKIQPAKLEDSAVYLCASSWTRQETQYFGPGTRLLVL.

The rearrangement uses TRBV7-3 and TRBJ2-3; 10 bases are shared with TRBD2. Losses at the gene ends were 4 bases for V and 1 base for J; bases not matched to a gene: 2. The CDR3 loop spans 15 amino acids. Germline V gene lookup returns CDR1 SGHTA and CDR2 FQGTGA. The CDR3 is CASSSGTSGTDTQYF. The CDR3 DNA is TGTGCCAGCAGCTCCGGGACTAGCGGCACAGATACGCAGTATTTT.

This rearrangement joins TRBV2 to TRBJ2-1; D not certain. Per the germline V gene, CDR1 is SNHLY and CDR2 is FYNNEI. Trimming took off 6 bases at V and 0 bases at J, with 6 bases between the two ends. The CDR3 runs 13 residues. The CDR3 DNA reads TGTGCCAGCAGCCGGCCCTCCTACAATGAGCAGTTCTTC. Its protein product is CASSRPSYNEQFF.

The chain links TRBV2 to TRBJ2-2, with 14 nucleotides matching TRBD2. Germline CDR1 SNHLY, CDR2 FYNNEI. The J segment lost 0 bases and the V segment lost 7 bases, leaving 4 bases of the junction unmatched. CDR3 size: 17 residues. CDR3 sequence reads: CASNGLAGGANTGELFF. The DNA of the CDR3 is TGTGCCAGCAACGGACTAGCGGGGGGCGCGAACACCGGGGAGCTGTTTTTT.

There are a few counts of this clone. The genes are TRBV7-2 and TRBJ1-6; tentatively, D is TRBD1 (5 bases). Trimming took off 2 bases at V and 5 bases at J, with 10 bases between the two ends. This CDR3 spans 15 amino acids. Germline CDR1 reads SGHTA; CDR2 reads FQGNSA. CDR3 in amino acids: CASSLIGGDNSPLHF. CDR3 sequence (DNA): TGTGCCAGCAGCTTAATAGGAGGGGATAATTCACCCCTCCACTTT.

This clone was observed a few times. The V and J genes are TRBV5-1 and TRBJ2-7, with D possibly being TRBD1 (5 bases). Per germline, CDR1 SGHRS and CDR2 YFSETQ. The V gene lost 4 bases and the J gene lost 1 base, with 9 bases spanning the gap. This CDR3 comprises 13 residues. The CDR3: CASSPTVSYEQYF. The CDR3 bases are TGCGCCAGCAGCCCGACAGTGTCCTACGAGCAGTACTTC.